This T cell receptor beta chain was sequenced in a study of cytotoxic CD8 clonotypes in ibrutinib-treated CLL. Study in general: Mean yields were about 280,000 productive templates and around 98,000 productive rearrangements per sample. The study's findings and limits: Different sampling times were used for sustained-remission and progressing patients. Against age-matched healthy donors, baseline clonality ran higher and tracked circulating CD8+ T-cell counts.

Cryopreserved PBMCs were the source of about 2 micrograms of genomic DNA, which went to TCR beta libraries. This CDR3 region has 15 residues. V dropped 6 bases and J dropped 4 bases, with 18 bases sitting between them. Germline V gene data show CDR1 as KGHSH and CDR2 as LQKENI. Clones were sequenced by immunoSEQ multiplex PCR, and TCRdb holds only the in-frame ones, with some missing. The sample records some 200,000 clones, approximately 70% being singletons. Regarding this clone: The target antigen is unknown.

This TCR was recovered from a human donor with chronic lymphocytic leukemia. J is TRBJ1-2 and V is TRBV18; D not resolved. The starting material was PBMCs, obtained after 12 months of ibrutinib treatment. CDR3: CASSSGSEKSYGYTF. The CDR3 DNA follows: TGTGCCAGCTCCTCTGGCTCAGAGAAGTCCTATGGCTACACCTTC.